This TCR beta chain was retrieved from a study of blood T cell repertoires in COVID-19. Individuals drawn from 24 US areas were roughly 18 to 95 years old. TCRdb keeps only in-frame clones here, not all; method: immunoSEQ multiplex PCR. The sample consists of roughly 250,000 clones, approximately 86% of them appearing once. This CDR3 has 14 residues. V lost 4 bases and J lost 4, with 13 bases in between. Germline V gives CDR1 LNHDA, CDR2 SQIVND (reference sequence). Sample: PBMCs or T cells enriched from blood (not recorded which). V and J are TRBV19 and TRBJ1-1; D uncertain. The receptor's source is a woman between 25 and 40 years old with acute COVID-19. Here the CDR3 reads CASSTFTVTTEAFF. DNA for the CDR3: TGTGCCAGTAGTACTTTTACAGTGACCACTGAAGCTTTCTTT.